A single sample gave rise to the 31 T cell receptor beta chains below, sequenced in a study of blood T cell repertoires in COVID-19. TCRdb's copy holds only in-frame clones and misses some; the assay was immunoSEQ multiplex PCR. The sample has over 85,000 clones; roughly nine tenths are singletons. The sequenced sample consisted of peripheral blood. Receptors were obtained from a woman aged 50 to 60 with COVID-19, enrolled during active disease.

This rearrangement joins TRBV6-1 to TRBJ1-1; 8 bases match TRBD1. Germline CDR1 reads MNHNS; CDR2 reads SASEGT. V shed 1 base and J 10 bases; nucleotides not matched to a gene: 11. CDR3 length: 15 residues. The CDR3 protein is CASSEGAGQGRGAFF. The CDR3 coding sequence is TGTGCCAGCAGTGAAGGGGCAGGACAGGGTAGGGGAGCTTTCTTT.

The chain links TRBV30 to TRBJ2-5; 7 nucleotides align to TRBD2. The CDR3 is 13 amino acids. Germline V gene data show CDR1 as GTSNPN and CDR2 as SVGIG (reference sequence). The CDR3 is CARAGTGEQTQYF. As DNA, the CDR3 is TGTGCACGAGCGGGGACCGGAGAACAGACCCAGTACTTC.

The V call is TRBV5-6, the J call TRBJ1-2, with D unresolved. Germline values: CDR1 SGHDT, CDR2 YYEEEE. This CDR3 contains 13 residues. The V end lost 1 base, the J end lost 6 bases, and 10 bases lay between the germline ends. CDR3: CASSLYTENGYTF. CDR3 DNA sequence: TGTGCCAGCAGCTTGTACACGGAGAATGGCTACACCTTC. The full variable domain, with the rest looked up from reference TRBV5-6 and TRBJ1-2, is DAGVTQSPTHLIKTRGQQVTLRCSPKSGHDTVSWYQQALGQGPQFIFQYYEEEERQRGNFPDRFSGHQFPNYSSELNVNALLLGDSALYLCASSLYTENGYTFGSGTRLTVV.

The chain uses TRBV11-1 and TRBJ1-1, with 7 bases fitting TRBD1. Trimming cost V 1 base and J 0 bases; bases outside gene matches: 2. This CDR3 spans 15 amino acids. From germline, CDR1 is SGHAT and CDR2 FQDESV (reference sequence). The CDR3 reads CASSLVDRVNTEAFF. For the CDR3, the DNA is TGTGCCAGCAGCTTAGTCGACAGGGTGAACACTGAAGCTTTCTTT.

The rearrangement uses TRBV7-3 and TRBJ1-1, with D maybe TRBD1 (5 bases). CDR3 length equals 13 residues. CDR1 SGHTA and CDR2 FQGTGA come from the germline V gene. The germline V and J ends were trimmed by 5 bases and 7 bases, with 14 bases remaining between them. The DNA for the CDR3 is TGTGCCAGCAGCCTTAGGAGGGACCATGAAGCTTTCTTT. Its translation is CASSLRRDHEAFF.

This chain links TRBV7-8 with TRBJ1-1; TRBD1 is a possible D gene (5 bases). The CDR3 contains 14 residues. Germline V CDR1 and CDR2: SGHVS, FQNEAQ. V was shortened by 8 bases and J by 4 bases, with 17 bases between the two germline ends. The CDR3 loop is CASAAGGDGTEAFF. CDR3 bases: TGTGCCAGCGCAGCGGGGGGGGATGGCACTGAAGCTTTCTTT. Variable domain in full (rest from reference TRBV7-8 and TRBJ1-1): GAGVSQSPRYKVAKRGQDVALRCDPISGHVSLFWYQQALGQGPEFLTYFQNEAQLDKSGLPSDRFFAERPEGSVSTLKIQRTQQEDSAVYLCASAAGGDGTEAFFGQGTRLTVV.

V usage is TRBV6-2 or TRBV6-3 and J usage is TRBJ2-7; D unresolved. Trimming removed 6 bases from V and 0 bases from J, with 12 bases in between. The length of the CDR3 is 14 residues. Looked up from germline, CDR1 is MNHEY and CDR2 is SVGEGT. The CDR3 DNA is TGTGCCAGCAGCGCACAGCCCCTCTCCTACGAGCAGTACTTC. This translates into CASSAQPLSYEQYF.

The CDR3 DNA follows: TGTGCCAGCAGCTTAGTACAGGGGGCCTACGAGCAGTACTTC. It translates to CASSLVQGAYEQYF. V and J are TRBV7-2 and TRBJ2-7, with TRBD1 matching over 8 bases. Trimming cost V 1 base and J 2 bases; bases outside gene matches: 1. Germline-derived CDR1 and CDR2 are SGHTA and FQGNSA. The CDR3 covers 14 residues.

The rearrangement joins TRBV27 to TRBJ2-7; TRBD1 matches at 8 bases. Germline loops: CDR1 MNHEY, CDR2 SMNVEV (reference sequence). The CDR3 is 15 residues long. After removal of 5 bases from V and 2 bases from J, the junction contained 8 bases not matched to a gene. CDR3 sequence: CASSKMGTGPYEQYF. The CDR3 nucleotides read TGTGCCAGCAGTAAGATGGGGACAGGTCCCTACGAGCAGTACTTC.

This chain links TRBV30 with TRBJ2-7; TRBD1 matches 9 bases. The CDR3 has 15 residues. With 2 bases clipped from V and 0 bases from J, the junction kept 5 bases outside the gene matches. CDR1 is GTSNPN, CDR2 SVGIG, per germline (reference sequence). The CDR3: CAWSSGTGISYEQYF. The CDR3 coding sequence is TGTGCCTGGAGTTCCGGGACAGGGATCTCCTACGAGCAGTACTTC.

This clone was counted a single time. This chain connects TRBV2 to TRBJ1-4; D unclear. CDR3 length: 15 amino acids. The V gene's germline CDR1 is SNHLY and CDR2 FYNNEI. V lost 0 bases and J lost 8, with 13 bases in between. CDR3 coding DNA: TGTGCCAGCAGTGAAGCTCTCGGGGTGGGGGAAAAACTGTTTTTT. It translates to CASSEALGVGEKLFF.

V gene TRBV19 combines with J gene TRBJ1-1; a weak D match, TRBD1 (5 bases). Germline V CDR1 and CDR2: LNHDA, SQIVND (reference sequence). The V gene lost 6 bases and the J gene lost 2 bases, with 13 bases spanning the gap. The CDR3 length is 14 residues. The DNA for the CDR3 is TGTGCCAGTAGGAGATCCGGGGGAAACACTGAAGCTTTCTTT. It is translated as CASRRSGGNTEAFF.

The gene calls are TRBV28 and TRBJ1-2, with a tentative D call TRBD1 (6 bases). Germline V lookup: CDR1 MDHEN, CDR2 SYDVKM. The CDR3 runs 15 residues. Trimming took off 3 bases at V and 3 bases at J, with 14 bases between the two ends. The CDR3 protein is CASSFPPGHDYGYTF. CDR3 bases: TGTGCCAGCAGTTTTCCTCCGGGACATGACTATGGCTACACCTTC.

V usage is TRBV19 and J usage is TRBJ1-2, with 11 nucleotides matching TRBD1. From germline, CDR1 is LNHDA and CDR2 SQIVND (reference sequence). This CDR3 is built from 17 residues. J gave up 0 bases and V 4 bases, and 7 bases lay outside the gene matches. Here the CDR3 reads CASSTRTGGSTNYGYTF. CDR3 sequence (DNA): TGTGCCAGTAGTACCCGGACAGGGGGCTCAACTAACTATGGCTACACCTTC.

This rearrangement joins TRBV19 to TRBJ1-4; 8 positions match TRBD1. Trimming removed 7 bases from V and 5 bases from J; junction bases left unmatched: 6. Germline CDR1 and CDR2: LNHDA and SQIVND (reference sequence). The CDR3 covers 14 residues. In DNA form, the CDR3 reads TGTGCCAGTACCGGACAGGGAAAGAATGAAAAACTGTTTTTT. Translation: CASTGQGKNEKLFF.

The chain uses TRBV6-6 and TRBJ1-5; 7 bases fit TRBD1. The V gene end was trimmed by 6 bases and the J gene end by 5 bases; junction bases not matched to a gene: 7. The CDR3 length is 14 residues. Germline CDR1 MNHNY, CDR2 SVGAGI (reference sequence). Here the CDR3 reads CASRDRQIYQPQHF. CDR3 nucleotide sequence: TGTGCCAGCAGGGACAGGCAAATTTATCAGCCCCAGCATTTT.

This chain connects TRBV7-2 to TRBJ1-3, with D possibly TRBD1 on 5 matching bases. CDR3 length equals 18 residues. Trimming shortened V by 1 base and J by 7 bases, and 23 bases separated the two germline ends. Germline CDR1 and CDR2: SGHTA and FQGNSA. The CDR3 loop reads CASSLGSIYQGSRNTIYF. In nucleotides, the CDR3 is TGTGCCAGCAGCTTAGGTTCTATTTATCAGGGTTCTAGGAACACCATATATTTT.

The V and J genes are TRBV4-2 and TRBJ2-3; 12 bases are shared with TRBD2. CDR1 is LGHNA, CDR2 YNFKEQ, per germline. Unmatched junction bases numbered 6, after V lost 1 base and J lost 10 bases. The CDR3 is made up of 15 amino acids. The CDR3 DNA is TGTGCCAGCAGCCAAGCTAGCGGGGGGGAAGCGGCGCAGTATTTT. This codes for CASSQASGGEAAQYF.

The V and J genes are TRBV6-2 or TRBV6-3 and TRBJ2-3; TRBD1 might be the D (6 bases). The V gene lost 5 bases and the J gene lost 3 bases, with 6 bases spanning the gap. The CDR3 is 12 amino acids. Per the germline V gene, CDR1 is MNHEY and CDR2 is SVGEGT. CDR3 amino acids: CASSTGTDTQYF. DNA of the CDR3: TGTGCCAGCAGTACAGGGACAGATACGCAGTATTTT.

The V and J genes are TRBV7-2 and TRBJ2-5; D is undetermined. The V gene lost 5 bases and the J gene lost 0 bases, with 4 bases spanning the gap. This CDR3 is 12 amino acids long. In germline, CDR1 is SGHTA, CDR2 FQGNSA. Here the CDR3 DNA reads TGTGCCAGCAGCGCGTACCAAGAGACCCAGTACTTC. It translates to CASSAYQETQYF.

The chain recombines TRBV3-1 (or the pseudogene TRBV3-2) with TRBJ2-7; D possibly corresponds to TRBD2 (6 bases). This CDR3 contains 12 residues. Germline values: CDR1 LGHDT, CDR2 YNNKEL (reference sequence). V shed 8 bases and J shed 3 bases, with 11 bases lying between them. DNA of the CDR3: TGTGCCAGCGCTGGGGAGGTCTACGAGCAGTACTTC. Its protein product is CASAGEVYEQYF.

The V call is TRBV11-2, the J call TRBJ2-3; 12 bases align to TRBD2. Looked up from germline, CDR1 is SGHAT and CDR2 is FQNNGV. V lost 5 bases, J lost 7 bases, and 10 bases stayed unmatched. This CDR3 is built from 16 residues. The CDR3 DNA reads as TGTGCCAGCAGCCGGCTAGCGGGGGGGCCCTGGAATACGCAGTATTTT. Amino acid sequence: CASSRLAGGPWNTQYF.

The V and J genes are TRBV9 and TRBJ1-5; weak D call: TRBD1 (5 bases). Trimming removed 3 bases at V and 5 bases at J, with 12 bases between. Per the germline V gene, CDR1 is SGDLS and CDR2 is YYNGEE. CDR3 length: 14 amino acids. Written as DNA, the CDR3 is TGTGCCAGCAGCGACGGACAAGCCCATCAGCCCCAGCATTTT. Amino acid sequence: CASSDGQAHQPQHF.

This chain uses TRBV30 with TRBJ1-1; maybe TRBD1 (5 bases). Trimming took 2 bases from V and 7 from J, leaving 14 bases between them. CDR1 is GTSNPN and CDR2 is SVGIG in the germline V gene (reference sequence). CDR3 length: 13 residues. CDR3 in DNA: TGTGCCTGGAGTCAGTTTGGGCAGGGTGAAGCTTTCTTT. This gives the protein CAWSQFGQGEAFF.

In its sample, this clone was seen a few times. The chain links TRBV2 to TRBJ2-5, with a tentative D call TRBD2 (5 bases). V shed 8 bases and J shed 1 base, with 11 bases lying between them. Germline V gene lookup returns CDR1 SNHLY and CDR2 FYNNEI. This CDR3 has 13 amino acids. CDR3 nucleotides: TGTGCCAGCTCGGAGGATTTCCAAGAGACCCAGTACTTC. Translation: CASSEDFQETQYF.

The chain recombines TRBV10-2 with TRBJ1-5; D remains unclear. Trimming pared 7 bases from V and 6 bases from J, leaving 13 bases between. The CDR3 runs to 13 residues. From germline, CDR1 is WSHSY and CDR2 SAAADI. The CDR3 nucleotides read TGCGCCAGCAATTTGGGAGGTTCTCAGCCCCAGCATTTT. It translates to CASNLGGSQPQHF.

The chain employs TRBV27 and TRBJ1-6; weak D call: TRBD1 (6 bases). The germline V and J ends were trimmed by 7 bases and 10 bases, with 11 bases remaining between them. This CDR3 region has 12 residues. Germline-derived CDR1 and CDR2 are MNHEY and SMNVEV (reference sequence). CDR3 coding DNA: TGTGCCAGCAAAACAGGGTTCTCACCCCTCCACTTT. This encodes CASKTGFSPLHF.

The chain is built from TRBV19 and TRBJ1-1, with a weak D call TRBD1 (5 bases). Trimming cost V 6 bases and J 12 bases, with 23 bases left between them. The CDR3 length is 14 residues. CDR1 and CDR2 from the germline V gene are LNHDA and SQIVND (reference sequence). CDR3 in DNA: TGTGCCAGTAGCCAAGGGACGACCGGGGGGTATACTTTCTTT. It translates to CASSQGTTGGYTFF.

The rearrangement joins TRBV11-3 to TRBJ2-1; 14 bases are a match to TRBD2. Per the germline V gene, CDR1 is SGHNT and CDR2 is YENEEA. There are 16 residues in the CDR3. Germline trimming cut 6 bases from V and 7 bases from J; bases unmatched to any gene: 8. This CDR3 reads CASSSRTSGGWNEQFF. CDR3 bases: TGTGCCAGCAGTTCCCGGACTAGCGGGGGGTGGAATGAGCAGTTCTTC.

As DNA, the CDR3 is TGTGCCAGCAGCGCTAGTACAGGGGGTTCTGCCCACGAGCAGTACTTC. This encodes CASSASTGGSAHEQYF. The chain links TRBV11-2 to TRBJ2-7, with 8 bases fitting TRBD1. CDR1 and CDR2 (germline): SGHAT, FQNNGV. V lost 5 bases to trimming and J lost 5 bases; unmatched junction nucleotides: 14. This CDR3 comprises 16 residues.

This chain links TRBV20-1 with TRBJ1-1; D might be TRBD1 (5 bases). Germline CDR1 DFQATT, CDR2 SNEGSKA (reference sequence). Trimming took off 1 base at V and 11 bases at J, with 11 bases between the two ends. This CDR3 spans 11 amino acids. CDR3 in DNA: TGCAGTGCTAGAGCAGGGAGGGATGCTTTCTTT. Protein sequence: CSARAGRDAFF.